The 28 T cell receptor beta chains below come from one sample, sequenced in a study of T-cell reconstitution after alpha-beta-depleted transplantation in children. Unique molecular identifiers were incorporated when the TCRbeta library was constructed. MiXCR was run by TCRdb on the PCR reads, yielding one entry per CDR3 protein. The data contain just under 550,000 distinct CDR3 sequences, about a sixth of them seen just once; the ten biggest clones take up 3% to 4%. Here the sequenced sample was PBMCs from the stem cell graft donor, taken from the stem cell graft. The receptors shown here come from a human donor who donated a stem cell graft to a child with acute lymphoblastic leukemia.

The sample holds many counts of this clonotype. V is TRBV6-5 and J is TRBJ2-7; possibly TRBD1 for D (5 bases). V gave up 4 bases and J gave up 3 bases, with 13 bases separating them. The CDR3 contains 14 residues. In germline, CDR1 is MNHEY, CDR2 SVGAGI. The CDR3 here is CASSSQGADYEQYF. The CDR3, as DNA: TGTGCCAGCAGTTCCCAGGGTGCTGACTACGAGCAGTACTTC.

The sample holds a few counts of this clonotype. The chain is built from TRBV12-3 or TRBV12-4 and TRBJ2-6, with 8 bases lining up with TRBD1. The CDR3 spans 18 residues. V lost 3 bases, J lost 2 bases, and 9 bases stayed unmatched. CDR3 amino acids: CASSFATGAGTGANVLTF. CDR3 bases: TGTGCCAGCAGTTTTGCGACAGGGGCGGGGACTGGGGCCAACGTCCTGACTTTC.

The rearrangement joins TRBV7-9 to TRBJ1-3; possible D gene TRBD1, 5 bases. The CDR3 totals 16 residues. Trimming shortened V by 5 bases and J by 4 bases, and 18 bases separated the two germline ends. Germline CDR1 and CDR2: SEHNR and FQNEAQ (reference sequence). The DNA for the CDR3 is TGTGCCAGCAGCCCGAATCGTGGGGCAGACGGAAACACCATATATTTT. Amino acid sequence: CASSPNRGADGNTIYF.

In DNA, the CDR3 is TGCGCCAGCAGCGCCGGACAGGGCGTTTTGACTGAAGCTTTCTTT. Translated: CASSAGQGVLTEAFF. The chain recombines TRBV5-1 with TRBJ1-1; TRBD1 agrees at 8 bases. In germline, CDR1 is SGHRS, CDR2 YFSETQ. This CDR3 has 15 amino acids. With V trimmed by 4 bases and J by 5 bases, 10 bases remained unmatched.

This clonotype was found a few times. V and J are TRBV11-2 and TRBJ1-1, with 7 positions matching TRBD1. Trimming took 3 bases from V and 5 from J; bases not matched to a gene: 6. The CDR3 sequence is 14 residues long. Germline CDR1 SGHAT, CDR2 FQNNGV. CDR3 DNA: TGTGCCAGCAGCTTCTCCAGGGGGGGGACTGAAGCTTTCTTT. Amino acid sequence: CASSFSRGGTEAFF.

The chain links TRBV20-1 to TRBJ2-3; a weak D match, TRBD2 (6 bases). The V end lost 3 bases, the J end lost 5 bases, and 15 bases lay between the germline ends. Looked up from germline, CDR1 is DFQATT and CDR2 is SNEGSKA (reference sequence). The CDR3 has 14 residues. This chain's CDR3 is CSASRWDSQDTQYF. CDR3 nucleotides: TGCAGTGCTAGCCGATGGGACTCACAAGATACGCAGTATTTT.

This clonotype has at least ten counts. The rearrangement uses TRBV18 and TRBJ2-5, with D tentatively TRBD2 (6 bases). V dropped 0 bases and J dropped 5 bases, with 7 bases sitting between them. The CDR3 contains 13 residues. CDR1 is KGHSH and CDR2 is LQKENI in the germline V gene. The CDR3 DNA reads as TGTGCCAGCTCACCACCCGGAGGGGAGACCCAGTACTTC. Translating it yields CASSPPGGETQYF.

The chain carries TRBV7-9 and TRBJ2-1; tentative D call: TRBD2 (6 bases). With 7 bases removed from V and 5 bases from J, the gap between germline ends came to 15 bases. The CDR3 has 14 amino acids. Germline-derived CDR1 and CDR2 are SEHNR and FQNEAQ (reference sequence). The CDR3 nucleotides read TGTGCCAGCACCGGAGGGCACGGGAACAATGAGCAGTTCTTC. This codes for CASTGGHGNNEQFF.

The V and J genes are TRBV20-1 and TRBJ1-2, with D unresolved. Germline V gene data show CDR1 as DFQATT and CDR2 as SNEGSKA (reference sequence). This CDR3 is built from 11 residues. The ends were cut back, 4 bases at V and 7 bases at J, with 10 bases in the middle. The CDR3 protein is CSATVRGGYTF. DNA for the CDR3: TGCAGTGCTACGGTTCGGGGTGGCTACACCTTC.

Ten or more counts support this clonotype. This chain links TRBV7-9 with TRBJ2-3; D might be TRBD2 (6 bases). Germline CDR1 SEHNR, CDR2 FQNEAQ (reference sequence). There are 13 residues in the CDR3. The V end lost 1 base, the J end lost 6 bases, and 8 bases lay between the germline ends. The CDR3 DNA reads as TGTGCCAGCAGCTTAGACGCGGGGGATACGCAGTATTTT. It is translated as CASSLDAGDTQYF.

This rearrangement joins TRBV5-4 to TRBJ2-3; no reliable D call. Germline CDR1 is SGHNT and CDR2 is YYREEE (reference sequence). V lost 4 bases and J 8 bases, leaving 11 bases between the germline ends. The CDR3 covers 12 residues. The CDR3, as DNA: TGTGCCAGCAGCCCGTACCGCGGTACGCAGTATTTT. Protein product: CASSPYRGTQYF. Looking up the rest from reference TRBV5-4 and TRBJ2-3 gives the full variable domain: ETGVTQSPTHLIKTRGQQVTLRCSSQSGHNTVSWYQQALGQGPQFIFQYYREEENGRGNFPPRFSGLQFPNYSSELNVNALELDDSALYLCASSPYRGTQYFGPGTRLTVL.

This clonotype was picked up a small number of times. J is TRBJ1-1 and V is TRBV18, with no clear D. Germline V gene data show CDR1 as KGHSH and CDR2 as LQKENI. The ends were cut back, 3 bases at V and 3 bases at J, with 11 bases in the middle. The CDR3 has 14 amino acids. CDR3 residues: CASSPGSDYTEAFF. The CDR3 DNA reads as TGTGCCAGCTCACCGGGGTCTGATTACACTGAAGCTTTCTTT.

As to this clonotype: A junction boundary mismatches the germline segment, possibly from a read error. The chain uses TRBV7-9 and TRBJ2-2; 13 positions agree with TRBD2. Germline CDR1 is SEHNR and CDR2 is FQNEAQ (reference sequence). The CDR3 is 14 residues long. This CDR3 is CASGTSGNSGELFF. The CDR3 bases are TGTGCCAGCGGGACTAGCGGGAACTCCGGGGAGCTGTTTTTT. Supplemented by reference TRBV7-9 and TRBJ2-2, the full variable domain reads DTGVSQNPRHKITKRGQNVTFRCDPISEHNRLYWYRQTLGQGPEFLTYFQNEAQLEKSRLLSDRFSAERPKGSFSTLEIQRTEQGDSAMYLCASGTSGNSGELFFGEGSRLTVL.

This clonotype showed up many times. The V and J genes are TRBV6-1 and TRBJ2-6; no firm D call. The length of the CDR3 is 13 residues. Between the trimmed V and J ends, which lost 8 bases and 2 bases, there was a span of 7 bases. The germline gives CDR1 MNHNS, CDR2 SASEGT. The CDR3 protein is CASRQTGANVLTF. CDR3 sequence (DNA): TGTGCCAGCCGGCAGACTGGGGCCAACGTCCTGACTTTC.

This rearrangement joins TRBV27 to TRBJ1-2; D may be TRBD1 (6 bases). The germline V gene encodes CDR1 MNHEY and CDR2 SMNVEV (reference sequence). The CDR3 extends over 14 amino acids. The V and J ends lost 4 bases and 0 bases respectively, with 9 bases between them. The CDR3 loop reads CASSSDRSNYGYTF. CDR3 coding DNA: TGTGCCAGCAGTTCTGACAGGTCTAACTATGGCTACACCTTC.

This clonotype has more than one count but fewer than ten. The V call is TRBV7-9, the J call TRBJ1-4; D may be TRBD1 (6 bases). CDR1 is SEHNR and CDR2 is FQNEAQ in the germline V gene (reference sequence). The V end was cut by 4 bases, the J end by 6 bases, with 21 bases between. This CDR3 comprises 17 residues. The CDR3 loop is CASSSKPGGREYEKLFF. The CDR3 DNA is TGTGCCAGCAGCTCGAAACCGGGGGGGCGCGAATATGAAAAACTGTTTTTT.

This chain connects TRBV20-1 to TRBJ2-4; D gene uncertain. CDR1 and CDR2 from the germline V gene are DFQATT and SNEGSKA (reference sequence). V dropped 5 bases and J dropped 4 bases, with 15 bases sitting between them. The CDR3 has 14 amino acids. CDR3 sequence (DNA): TGCAGTGCTGCCCTCCGAAGCGAGAAAAACATTCAGTACTTC. Translating it yields CSAALRSEKNIQYF.

The V and J genes are TRBV20-1 and TRBJ1-5; no definite D call. There are 13 residues in the CDR3. V was trimmed by 3 bases and J by 0 bases, leaving 6 bases between them. In germline, CDR1 is DFQATT, CDR2 SNEGSKA (reference sequence). The CDR3 region is CSAREYSNQPQHF. Written as DNA, the CDR3 is TGCAGTGCTAGGGAGTATAGCAATCAGCCCCAGCATTTT.

This clonotype was detected only a few times. V usage is TRBV5-1 and J usage is TRBJ2-2; a possible D gene is TRBD2 (6 bases). Germline assignment: CDR1 SGHRS and CDR2 YFSETQ. The CDR3 covers 15 residues. With 0 bases removed from V and 1 base from J, the gap between germline ends came to 7 bases. The DNA for the CDR3 is TGCGCCAGCAGCTTGGGACTAGTGAACACCGGGGAGCTGTTTTTT. Its protein product is CASSLGLVNTGELFF.

This chain uses TRBV2 with TRBJ2-1; 7 bases map to TRBD2. V gave up 7 bases and J gave up 2 bases; unmatched junction bases: 11. The CDR3 runs 16 residues. The V gene's germline CDR1 is SNHLY and CDR2 FYNNEI. In DNA form, the CDR3 reads TGTGCCAGCATTCCCTGGGCCGCGGGGGCCTACAATGAGCAGTTCTTC. This gives the protein CASIPWAAGAYNEQFF.

The chain recombines TRBV19 with TRBJ2-1; the D gene is possibly TRBD1 (6 bases). Per the germline V gene, CDR1 is LNHDA and CDR2 is SQIVND (reference sequence). Trimming cost V 4 bases and J 10 bases, with 20 bases left between them. There are 15 residues in the CDR3. Here the CDR3 reads CASSTWTAGGKEQFF. The CDR3 nucleotides are TGTGCCAGTAGTACATGGACAGCTGGTGGGAAGGAGCAGTTCTTC.

This clonotype was seen repeatedly, ten times or more. One end of the junction is discordant with germline, which a read error may explain. V gene TRBV5-1 combines with J gene TRBJ2-1; no reliable D call. Germline lookup yields CDR1 SGHRS and CDR2 YFSETQ. This CDR3 contains 11 residues. DNA of the CDR3: TGTGCCAGCAGCTTAAGCAATGAGCAGTTCTTC. Its protein product is CASSLSNEQFF. Full variable domain (remainder filled in from reference TRBV5-1 and TRBJ2-1): KAGVTQTPRYLIKTRGQQVTLSCSPISGHRSVSWYQQTPGQGLQFLFEYFSETQRNKGNFPGRFSGRQFSNSRSEMNVSTLELGDSALYLCASSLSNEQFFGPGTRLTVL.

This sequence joins TRBV5-6 and TRBJ2-1; 10 bases are a match to TRBD1. The germline V gene has CDR1 SGHDT and CDR2 YYEEEE. The CDR3 has 13 residues. V trimming: 7 bases; J trimming: 9 bases; junction bases outside the gene matches: 7. CDR3 protein: CASETGGLVEQFF. The CDR3 DNA is TGTGCCAGCGAGACAGGGGGCTTGGTTGAGCAGTTCTTC.

CDR3 loop: CSVEVVTEYGYTF. In DNA form, the CDR3 reads TGCAGCGTTGAAGTCGTTACCGAATATGGCTACACCTTC. V and J are TRBV29-1 and TRBJ1-2; D gene ambiguous. CDR3 length equals 13 residues. V was clipped by 1 base and J by 5 bases, with 11 bases between them. CDR1 and CDR2 from the germline V gene are SQVTM and ANQGSEA.

The rearrangement links TRBV6-1 to TRBJ1-4, with a possible D match to TRBD1 (5 bases). Germline V gene lookup returns CDR1 MNHNS and CDR2 SASEGT. This CDR3 spans 14 amino acids. The V end lost 7 bases, the J end lost 4 bases, and 13 bases lay between the germline ends. The CDR3 DNA is TGTGCCAGCAACCACGGGGCGGTTAATGAAAAACTGTTTTTT. Its protein product is CASNHGAVNEKLFF.

Notes on this clonotype: A read error is possible here, since a much larger clone lies one base away. The CDR3 region has the DNA TGTGCCAGCAGCTTACTAGCGGAGAGCTCCTACAATGAGCAGTTCTTC. Its translation: CASSLLAESSYNEQFF. V and J are TRBV7-9 and TRBJ2-1; 7 bases line up with TRBD2. After removal of 2 bases from V and 0 bases from J, the junction contained 4 bases not matched to a gene. Germline CDR1 SEHNR, CDR2 FQNEAQ (reference sequence). This CDR3 has 16 amino acids.

This sequence joins TRBV15 and TRBJ2-1; D is uncertain. Germline values: CDR1 LNHNV, CDR2 YYDKDF (reference sequence). V lost 0 bases, J lost 5 bases, and 14 bases lay in between. The CDR3 contains 16 residues. CDR3 nucleotides: TGTGCCACCAGCAGAGATCTTACGGATACGGACAATGAGCAGTTCTTC. Protein: CATSRDLTDTDNEQFF. The complete variable domain, with remaining parts taken from reference TRBV15 and TRBJ2-1, reads DAMVIQNPRYQVTQFGKPVTLSCSQTLNHNVMYWYQQKSSQAPKLLFHYYDKDFNNEADTPDNFQSRRPNTSFCFLDIRSPGLGDTAMYLCATSRDLTDTDNEQFFGPGTRLTVL.

This clonotype was picked up a small number of times. The chain joins TRBV7-9 to TRBJ2-1; D unresolved. The CDR3 has 15 amino acids. V lost 2 bases and J lost 2, with 10 bases in between. Per germline, CDR1 SEHNR and CDR2 FQNEAQ (reference sequence). The CDR3 loop is CASSLIRSAYNEQFF. The CDR3 region has the DNA TGTGCCAGCAGCTTAATTCGCAGTGCCTACAATGAGCAGTTCTTC.